This TCR beta chain was profiled in a study of CD8 T cells in Susac syndrome. Random hexamers were used to reverse transcribe about 0.45 to 1 ug of RNA. Using its own MiXCR run on the immunoSEQ multiplex PCR reads, TCRdb lists one record per CDR3 protein. The sample has about 210,000 distinct CDR3 sequences, 85% to 95% seen once. Germline CDR1 MNHEY, CDR2 SVGAGI. The CDR3 loop spans 15 amino acids. Trimming shortened V by 6 bases and J by 0 bases, and 14 bases separated the two germline ends. The V call is TRBV6-5, the J call TRBJ2-5; D uncertain. The receptor was isolated from a human donor in good health. The sample consisted of CD4+ T cells from PBMCs. For the CDR3, the DNA is TGTGCCAGCAGAGGCAGGACGCAGTACCAAGAGACCCAGTACTTC. Translation gives CASRGRTQYQETQYF.